Sequencing of this TCR beta chain was carried out in a study of beta chain features in type 1 diabetes. Study in general: On cell yields, gender and age, patients and healthy donors were similar.

CD45RO/CCR7/CD25/CD127/CD95/CD27 separated CD4+ naive, central memory, regulatory and stem cell-like memory cells by sorting. Purity (above 98%) was reached by all sorted populations. This CDR3 comprises 13 residues. J lost 5 bases, V lost 5 bases, and 4 bases had no gene match. In germline, CDR1 is WSHSY, CDR2 SAAADI. Study-level results: Possible PCR preference for shorter templates applied equally to patients and controls.

Reverse transcription of all isolated RNA meant that expressed TCRB transcripts were sequenced. Method: immunoSEQ multiplex PCR; TCRdb's copy keeps in-frame clones and lacks some. The data hold over 700,000 clones, with 17% observed a single time. Turning to this clone: What it binds is not known.

The origin of this receptor is a woman aged 18 to 35 in good health. The chain recombines TRBV10-2 with TRBJ2-5, with 8 positions matching TRBD2. The sequencing sample was made of naive CD4+ T cells from blood. CDR3 nucleotides: TGCGCCAGCAGTTTAGCGGGAAAGGAGACCCAGTACTTC. Its translation is CASSLAGKETQYF.